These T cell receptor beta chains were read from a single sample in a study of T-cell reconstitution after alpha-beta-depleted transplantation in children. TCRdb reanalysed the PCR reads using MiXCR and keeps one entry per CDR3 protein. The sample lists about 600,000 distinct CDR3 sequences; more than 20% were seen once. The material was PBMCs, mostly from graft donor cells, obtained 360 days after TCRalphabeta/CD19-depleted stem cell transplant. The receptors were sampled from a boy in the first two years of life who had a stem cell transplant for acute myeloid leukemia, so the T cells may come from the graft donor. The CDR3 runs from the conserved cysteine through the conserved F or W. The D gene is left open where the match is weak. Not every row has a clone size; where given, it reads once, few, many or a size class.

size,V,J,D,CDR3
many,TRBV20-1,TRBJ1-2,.,CSARDQYREAYGYTF
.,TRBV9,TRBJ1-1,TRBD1,CASSMTGSTHEAFF
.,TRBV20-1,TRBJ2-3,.,CSASTPQGFSTDTQYF
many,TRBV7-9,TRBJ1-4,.,CASSLGLDISYEKLFF
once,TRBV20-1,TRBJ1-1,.,CSAPTPTGAGDTEAFF
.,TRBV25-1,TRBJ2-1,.,CASSDRTESSYNEQFF
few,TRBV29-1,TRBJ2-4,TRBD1,CSVASLYRDRGNIQYF
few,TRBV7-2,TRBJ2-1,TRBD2,CASSAGVGSYNEQFF
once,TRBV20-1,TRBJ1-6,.,CSARAAPRRWNSPLHF
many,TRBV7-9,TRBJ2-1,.,CASSLARGNGREQFF
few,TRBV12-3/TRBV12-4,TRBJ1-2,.,CASSQGTHGYTF
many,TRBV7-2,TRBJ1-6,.,CASSPFPRRDRGALHF
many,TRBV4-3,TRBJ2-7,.,CASSQDWSRSGRYF
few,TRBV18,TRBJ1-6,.,CASSPTREEALHF
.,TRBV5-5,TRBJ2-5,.,CASSLGHEETQYF